Given below is one T cell receptor beta chain in context. Study members were between 18 and 89 years old and lived in about two dozen US regions. Donors were grouped by their self-reported clinical history. These data originate in a study of blood T cell repertoires in COVID-19. Study summary: The cDNA or gDNA used as material had been derived from T cells, B-cell-depleted T cells, or PBMCs.

Authors' analysis steps: Amplification with reference gene primers provided the estimates of nucleated cell counts. This table comes from immunoSEQ multiplex PCR, and its TCRdb copy is limited to in-frame clones, with some not included. Clone size and the V and J calls come from that table; the DNA yielded D and trimming. This sample has about 400,000 clones, with nearly 90% found just once. Input material: PBMCs or T cells enriched from blood (not recorded which). The origin of this receptor is a young woman who had recovered from COVID-19.

CDR3 sequence: CASSFGLAGGPADTQYF. CDR3 nucleotide sequence: TGCGCCAGCAGCTTTGGACTTGCGGGAGGGCCCGCAGATACGCAGTATTTT. The genes are TRBV5-1 and TRBJ2-3; 9 bases align to TRBD2. This CDR3 has 17 amino acids. J gave up 4 bases and V 2 bases, and 11 bases lay outside the gene matches. CDR1 SGHRS and CDR2 YFSETQ come from the germline V gene.